Each of the 27 T cell receptor beta chains below was sequenced from the same sample in a study of T-cell memory formation after mild COVID-19. Each CDR3 protein gets one entry after TCRdb re-called the 5' RACE reads with MiXCR. Seen here are fewer than 650,000 distinct CDR3 sequences, roughly 22% observed once, and the top ten hold around 9.2%. The sequencing sample was made of PBMCs or a T cell subset sorted from them (not recorded which). The origin of the receptors is an adult woman who had mild COVID-19 (a few samples of this study predate the infection). Cell type and time point are not known.

This chain links TRBV7-9 with TRBJ2-7, with a weak D call TRBD1 (6 bases). Germline lookup yields CDR1 SEHNR and CDR2 FQNEAQ (reference sequence). The CDR3 runs 16 residues. Trimming cost V 1 base and J 0 bases, with 13 bases left between them. CDR3 loop: CASSLVGAGDSYEQYF. CDR3 DNA sequence: TGTGCCAGCAGCTTAGTAGGAGCAGGGGACTCCTACGAGCAGTACTTC.

The chain couples TRBV2 to TRBJ2-7; no reliable D call. CDR1 and CDR2 from the germline V gene are SNHLY and FYNNEI. The V and J ends lost 2 bases and 2 bases respectively, with 10 bases between them. The CDR3 has 14 residues. The CDR3 nucleotides are TGTGCCAGCAGTGAATGGACGTACGCCTACGAGCAGTACTTC. Its protein product is CASSEWTYAYEQYF.

The V and J genes are TRBV7-2 and TRBJ2-3; a possible D gene is TRBD2 (5 bases). V lost 2 bases, J lost 2 bases, and 8 bases lay in between. The germline CDR1 and CDR2 sequences are SGHTA and FQGNSA. The CDR3 spans 14 residues. CDR3: CASSLQRVTDTQYF. In nucleotides, the CDR3 is TGTGCCAGCAGCTTACAGAGGGTCACAGATACGCAGTATTTT.

This clonotype occurred a few times. The chain has TRBV15 and TRBJ2-6; no firm D call. Germline values: CDR1 LNHNV, CDR2 YYDKDF (reference sequence). The CDR3 has 15 amino acids. Trimming took 0 bases from V and 2 from J, leaving 5 bases between them. The DNA for the CDR3 is TGTGCCACCAGCAGAGATCTGGCTGGGGCCAACGTCCTGACTTTC. Amino acid sequence: CATSRDLAGANVLTF.

The J gene is TRBJ2-7, the V gene TRBV5-1, with D possibly matching TRBD2 (5 bases). CDR3 length: 16 residues. V was clipped by 0 bases and J by 5 bases, with 18 bases between them. Looked up from germline, CDR1 is SGHRS and CDR2 is YFSETQ. This CDR3 is CASSLAFSGSFNEQYF. CDR3 coding DNA: TGCGCCAGCAGCTTGGCCTTCTCGGGGAGTTTCAACGAGCAGTACTTC.

J is TRBJ1-2 and V is TRBV3-1, with D unresolved. The germline V gene encodes CDR1 LGHDT and CDR2 YNNKEL (reference sequence). The CDR3 totals 16 residues. V was clipped by 1 base and J by 1 base, with 13 bases between them. The CDR3, as DNA: TGTGCCAGCAGCCAAGGGATGGCCGGACTTAACTATGGCTACACCTTC. Amino acids: CASSQGMAGLNYGYTF.

This clonotype was detected only a few times. The V call is TRBV24-1, the J call TRBJ2-1; the match to TRBD1 covers 9 bases. Germline CDR1 and CDR2: KGHDR and SFDVKD. Germline trimming cut 4 bases from V and 0 bases from J; bases unmatched to any gene: 12. The CDR3 loop spans 19 amino acids. CDR3 in DNA: TGTGCCACCAGTGAAACCGGGACAGGGTCTGCTTTCTCCTACAATGAGCAGTTCTTC. It specifies CATSETGTGSAFSYNEQFF.

This clonotype was seen a few times. This chain links TRBV2 with TRBJ2-1; 10 bases are shared with TRBD2. Germline V gene data show CDR1 as SNHLY and CDR2 as FYNNEI. The CDR3 is made up of 14 amino acids. Trimming at V came to 4 bases and at J to 9 bases, leaving 6 bases not matched to a gene. The DNA of the CDR3 is TGTGCCAGCAGTGTCCCTAGCGGGGGTGGTGAGCAGTTCTTC. Protein sequence: CASSVPSGGGEQFF.

This clonotype was detected only a few times. This sequence joins TRBV29-1 and TRBJ1-1, with TRBD1 matching 7 bases. The J segment lost 8 bases and the V segment lost 7 bases, leaving 16 bases of the junction unmatched. The CDR3 has 14 amino acids. CDR1 is SQVTM, CDR2 ANQGSEA, per germline. In DNA form, the CDR3 reads TGCAGCGCAATGTTGTTGGGACAGTTTGTCGAAGCTTTCTTT. Protein: CSAMLLGQFVEAFF.

At least ten counts were recorded for this clonotype. CDR3 DNA sequence: TGCAGCCCCACCCTAGGAGCTAGCGGGGAAACCTACGAGCAGTACTTC. This encodes CSPTLGASGETYEQYF. The rearrangement uses TRBV29-1 and TRBJ2-7; TRBD2 matches at 9 bases. The J segment lost 2 bases and the V segment lost 8 bases, leaving 16 bases of the junction unmatched. The germline gives CDR1 SQVTM, CDR2 ANQGSEA. The CDR3 has 16 residues.

The chain links TRBV5-1 to TRBJ2-1; TRBD2 aligns across 8 bases. Germline V lookup: CDR1 SGHRS, CDR2 YFSETQ. The CDR3 covers 15 residues. With 0 bases clipped from V and 6 bases from J, the junction kept 5 bases outside the gene matches. The CDR3 nucleotides read TGCGCCAGCAGCTTGGTCAGCGGGAGCCCCAATGAGCAGTTCTTC. Its protein product is CASSLVSGSPNEQFF.

This clonotype has a handful of counts. The CDR3, as DNA: TGCAGTGCTAGAGTTGGTTGGACTAGCGGGAAAACAGATACGCAGTATTTT. Its translation: CSARVGWTSGKTDTQYF. The J gene is TRBJ2-3, the V gene TRBV20-1; TRBD2 matches 12 bases. The germline gives CDR1 DFQATT, CDR2 SNEGSKA (reference sequence). CDR3 length equals 17 residues. The trim removed 1 base at V and 3 bases at J, leaving 8 bases unmatched.

This clonotype occurred a few times. This chain connects TRBV7-2 to TRBJ1-2; no clear D gene. The V end was cut by 4 bases, the J end by 12 bases, with 12 bases between. Per the germline V gene, CDR1 is SGHTA and CDR2 is FQGNSA. CDR3 length: 11 amino acids. The CDR3 nucleotides are TGTGCCAGCAGCTCACTGACAAGAGACACCTTC. Protein product: CASSSLTRDTF.

This clonotype was counted between two and nine times. This sequence joins TRBV5-1 and TRBJ2-7; the match to TRBD2 covers 13 bases. The ends lost 3 bases at V and 7 bases at J; junction bases unmatched: 13. This CDR3 has 17 residues. Germline loops: CDR1 SGHRS, CDR2 YFSETQ. CDR3 residues: CASSWPGLAGIVDEQYF. The CDR3 nucleotides read TGCGCCAGCAGCTGGCCGGGACTAGCGGGGATCGTCGATGAGCAGTACTTC.

The chain is built from TRBV20-1 and TRBJ2-1; maybe TRBD2 (6 bases). V was shortened by 3 bases and J by 3 bases, with 12 bases between the two germline ends. Germline V lookup: CDR1 DFQATT, CDR2 SNEGSKA (reference sequence). The CDR3 totals 14 residues. Here the CDR3 DNA reads TGCAGTGCTAGTTTGGGACTTGACTACAATGAGCAGTTCTTC. Its translation is CSASLGLDYNEQFF.

This clonotype was seen more than once but under ten times. The chain joins TRBV7-9 to TRBJ2-7; D unresolved. The ends were cut back, 4 bases at V and 2 bases at J, with 15 bases in the middle. The CDR3 covers 15 residues. Germline V gives CDR1 SEHNR, CDR2 FQNEAQ (reference sequence). The CDR3 protein is CASSSWESWTYEQYF. The CDR3 DNA reads as TGTGCCAGCAGCTCCTGGGAAAGTTGGACCTACGAGCAGTACTTC.

The chain joins TRBV24-1 to TRBJ2-2, with TRBD2 as a possible D gene (6 bases). The length of the CDR3 is 16 residues. CDR1 KGHDR and CDR2 SFDVKD come from the germline V gene. With 2 bases removed from V and 6 bases from J, the gap between germline ends came to 15 bases. The CDR3 loop reads CATSDSPPRGAGELFF. CDR3 coding DNA: TGTGCCACCAGTGATTCACCCCCGCGGGGAGCCGGGGAGCTGTTTTTT.

This clonotype was seen ten or more times. V is TRBV5-4 and J is TRBJ2-7; D uncertain. V was trimmed by 0 bases and J by 1 base, leaving 11 bases between them. The CDR3 consists of 15 residues. Germline values: CDR1 SGHNT, CDR2 YYREEE (reference sequence). The CDR3 nucleotides read TGTGCCAGCAGCTTGGAGGGTCAGGCTTCCTACGAGCAGTACTTC. Protein: CASSLEGQASYEQYF.

J is TRBJ2-6 and V is TRBV6-5; the match to TRBD1 covers 9 bases. The germline gives CDR1 MNHEY, CDR2 SVGAGI. The length of the CDR3 is 17 residues. J gave up 1 base and V 6 bases, and 7 bases lay outside the gene matches. CDR3 in DNA: TGTGCCAGCAGGCGGGACAGGGTACCTTCTGGGGCCAACGTCCTGACTTTC. The encoded protein is CASRRDRVPSGANVLTF.

The sample holds a few counts of this clonotype. V is TRBV12-3 or TRBV12-4 and J is TRBJ2-3; tentatively, D is TRBD1 (5 bases). There are 14 residues in the CDR3. Trimming stripped 7 bases from V and 1 base from J, with 12 bases between. The DNA for the CDR3 is TGTGCCAGCACCAGGAGACAGCGCACAGATACGCAGTATTTT. Its translation is CASTRRQRTDTQYF.

The sample holds a few counts of this clonotype. In DNA form, the CDR3 reads TGCAGTGCAAGCGGGAGGGCCCTTGGTAATGAGCAGTTCTTC. Protein: CSASGRALGNEQFF. This sequence joins TRBV20-1 and TRBJ2-1, with 10 bases identical to TRBD2. The V and J ends lost 6 bases and 7 bases, in that order; junction bases with no gene match: 9. This CDR3 spans 14 amino acids. From germline, CDR1 is DFQATT and CDR2 SNEGSKA (reference sequence).

This clonotype appeared a few times. This sequence joins TRBV24-1 and TRBJ1-2, with 7 bases aligning to TRBD1. The CDR3 contains 14 residues. The germline V gene encodes CDR1 KGHDR and CDR2 SFDVKD. V shed 4 bases and J 11 bases; nucleotides not matched to a gene: 12. The CDR3 DNA sequence: TGTGCCACCAGTGACCCCGGGACAGATCTAGCGTACACCTTC. It codes for CATSDPGTDLAYTF.

This clonotype has only a few counts. CDR3: CASSLAGHSYEQYF. CDR3 DNA sequence: TGTGCCAGCAGTTTAGCGGGACACTCCTACGAGCAGTACTTC. The chain joins TRBV12-3 or TRBV12-4 to TRBJ2-7; the D gene is possibly TRBD1 (6 bases). The CDR3 is made up of 14 amino acids. Trimming pared 0 bases from V and 0 bases from J, leaving 6 bases between.

The CDR3 DNA reads TGTGCCAGCAGTTTATCCGGGACAGGGGGCGCAGTGCAGTACTTC. Translating it yields CASSLSGTGGAVQYF. The rearrangement links TRBV27 to TRBJ2-7; 12 positions agree with TRBD1. Looked up from germline, CDR1 is MNHEY and CDR2 is SMNVEV (reference sequence). The length of the CDR3 is 15 residues. Trimming removed 0 bases from V and 9 bases from J; junction bases left unmatched: 6.

The table lists this clonotype with a few counts. The chain uses TRBV6-5 and TRBJ2-3; TRBD2 matches 10 bases. Losses at the gene ends were 6 bases for V and 5 bases for J; bases not matched to a gene: 8. This CDR3 has 15 residues. CDR1 and CDR2 from the germline V gene are MNHEY and SVGAGI. CDR3 coding DNA: TGTGCCAGCAGGGGAAGCGGGGGGGCTAAAGATACGCAGTATTTT. It yields the protein CASRGSGGAKDTQYF.

This clonotype has a count of ten or more. The chain carries TRBV5-1 and TRBJ1-1; D is uncertain. V gave up 0 bases and J gave up 6 bases, with 6 bases separating them. Germline V gene sequence: CDR1 SGHRS, CDR2 YFSETQ. The CDR3 length is 12 residues. As DNA, the CDR3 is TGCGCCAGCAGCTTGGACAGCCCTGAAGCTTTCTTT. Translated: CASSLDSPEAFF.

CDR3 sequence: CATLAGGGELFF. The CDR3 DNA sequence: TGTGCCACCCTAGCGGGAGGTGGGGAGCTGTTTTTT. The genes are TRBV6-6 and TRBJ2-2; the match to TRBD2 covers 11 bases. Germline CDR1 is MNHNY and CDR2 is SVGAGI (reference sequence). The CDR3 extends over 12 amino acids. The junction had 3 bases not matched to a gene; V was cut back by 10 bases and J by 8 bases.